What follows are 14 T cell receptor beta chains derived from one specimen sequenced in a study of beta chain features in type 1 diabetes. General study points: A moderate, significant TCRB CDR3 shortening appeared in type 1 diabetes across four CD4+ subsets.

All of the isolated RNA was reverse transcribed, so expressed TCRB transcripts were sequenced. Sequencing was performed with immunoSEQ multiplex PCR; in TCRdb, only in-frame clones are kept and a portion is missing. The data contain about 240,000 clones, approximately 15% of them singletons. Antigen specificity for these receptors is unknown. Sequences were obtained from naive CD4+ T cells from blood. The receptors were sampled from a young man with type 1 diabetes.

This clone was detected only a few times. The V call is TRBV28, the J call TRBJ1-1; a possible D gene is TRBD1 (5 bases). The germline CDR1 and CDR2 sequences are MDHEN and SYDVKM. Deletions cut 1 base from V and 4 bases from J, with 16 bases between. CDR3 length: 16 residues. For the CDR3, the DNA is TGTGCCAGCAGTTTATTCCAGACGGCCGGGGGCACTGAAGCTTTCTTT. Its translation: CASSLFQTAGGTEAFF. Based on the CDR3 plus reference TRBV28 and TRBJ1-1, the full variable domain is DVKVTQSSRYLVKRTGEKVFLECVQDMDHENMFWYRQDPGLGLRLIYFSYDVKMKEKGDIPEGYSVSREKKERFSLILESASTNQTSMYLCASSLFQTAGGTEAFFGQGTRLTVV.

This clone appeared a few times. In DNA, the CDR3 is TGTGCCAGCAGCCTTAGTGCGGGGGGCACTGAAGCTTTCTTT. Translated: CASSLSAGGTEAFF. This chain links TRBV11-2 with TRBJ1-1; tentative D call: TRBD1 (5 bases). Germline V gene lookup returns CDR1 SGHAT and CDR2 FQNNGV. The CDR3 extends over 14 amino acids. V was cut by 5 bases and J by 4 bases, with 14 bases left in between.

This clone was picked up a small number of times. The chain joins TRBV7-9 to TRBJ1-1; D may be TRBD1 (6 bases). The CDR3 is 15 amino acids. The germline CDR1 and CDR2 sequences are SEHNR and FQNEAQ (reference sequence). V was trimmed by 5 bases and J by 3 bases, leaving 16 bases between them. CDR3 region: CASSPRGGAYTEAFF. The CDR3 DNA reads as TGTGCCAGCAGCCCCCGAGGGGGGGCGTACACTGAAGCTTTCTTT.

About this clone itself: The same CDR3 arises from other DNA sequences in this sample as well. The CDR3: CASSLNEKLFF. CDR3 DNA: TGTGCCAGCAGTCTCAATGAAAAACTGTTTTTT. This chain joins TRBV11-2 and TRBJ1-4; D is unresolved. V gave up 6 bases and J gave up 5 bases, with 4 bases separating them. CDR1 is SGHAT and CDR2 is FQNNGV in the germline V gene. The CDR3 is made up of 11 amino acids.

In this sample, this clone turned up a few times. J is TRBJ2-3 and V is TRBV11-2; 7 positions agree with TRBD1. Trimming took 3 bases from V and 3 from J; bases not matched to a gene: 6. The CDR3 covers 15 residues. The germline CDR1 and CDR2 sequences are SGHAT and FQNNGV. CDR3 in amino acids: CASSLRGQATDTQYF. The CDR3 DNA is TGTGCCAGCAGCTTGAGAGGACAGGCAACAGATACGCAGTATTTT.

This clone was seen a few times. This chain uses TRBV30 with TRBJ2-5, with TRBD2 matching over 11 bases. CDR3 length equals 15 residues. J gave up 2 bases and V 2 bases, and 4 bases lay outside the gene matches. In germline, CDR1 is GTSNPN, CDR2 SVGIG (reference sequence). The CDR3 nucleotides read TGTGCCTGGAGTTATACTAGCGGGGGTCAAGAGACCCAGTACTTC. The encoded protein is CAWSYTSGGQETQYF.

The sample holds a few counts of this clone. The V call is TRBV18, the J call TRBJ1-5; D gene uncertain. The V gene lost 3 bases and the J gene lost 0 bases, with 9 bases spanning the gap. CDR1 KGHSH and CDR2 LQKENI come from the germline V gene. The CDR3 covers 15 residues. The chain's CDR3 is CASSPGGYSNQPQHF. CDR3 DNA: TGTGCCAGCTCACCTGGAGGGTATAGCAATCAGCCCCAGCATTTT.

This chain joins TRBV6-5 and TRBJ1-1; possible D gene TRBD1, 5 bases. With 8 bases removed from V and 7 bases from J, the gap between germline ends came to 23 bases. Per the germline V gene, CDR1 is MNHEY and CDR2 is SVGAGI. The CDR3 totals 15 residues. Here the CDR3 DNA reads TGTGCCAGCGGGCGGCTTCTCGGCAGGGCCATTGAAGCTTTCTTT. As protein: CASGRLLGRAIEAFF.

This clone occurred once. CDR3 in DNA: TGTGCCAGCAGCTTCCCCAGGGGGCCTGGGGGAGATACGCAGTATTTT. Its protein is CASSFPRGPGGDTQYF. This chain connects TRBV11-3 to TRBJ2-3; 8 bases align to TRBD1. Germline trimming cut 3 bases from V and 5 bases from J; bases unmatched to any gene: 10. The germline CDR1 and CDR2 sequences are SGHNT and YENEEA. The CDR3 contains 16 residues.

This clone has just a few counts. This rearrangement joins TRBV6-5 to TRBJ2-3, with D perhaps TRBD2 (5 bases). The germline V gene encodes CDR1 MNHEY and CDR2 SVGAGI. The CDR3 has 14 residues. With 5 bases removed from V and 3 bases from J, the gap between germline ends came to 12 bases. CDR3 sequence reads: CASSLPGSTDTQYF. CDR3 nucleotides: TGTGCCAGCAGTCTGCCGGGATCAACAGATACGCAGTATTTT.

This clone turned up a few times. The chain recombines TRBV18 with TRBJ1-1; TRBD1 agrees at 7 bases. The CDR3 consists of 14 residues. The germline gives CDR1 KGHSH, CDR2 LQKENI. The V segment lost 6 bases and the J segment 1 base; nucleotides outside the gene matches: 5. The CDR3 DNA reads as TGTGCCAGCTCCTCTCAGGGGGAGAACACTGAAGCTTTCTTT. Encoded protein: CASSSQGENTEAFF.

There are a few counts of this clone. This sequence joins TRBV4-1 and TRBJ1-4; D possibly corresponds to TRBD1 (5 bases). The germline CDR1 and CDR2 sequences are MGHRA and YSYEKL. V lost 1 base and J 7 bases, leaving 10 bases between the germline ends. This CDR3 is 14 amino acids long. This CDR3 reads CASSQANGGEKLFF. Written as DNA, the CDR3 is TGCGCCAGCAGCCAAGCGAACGGGGGTGAAAAACTGTTTTTT.

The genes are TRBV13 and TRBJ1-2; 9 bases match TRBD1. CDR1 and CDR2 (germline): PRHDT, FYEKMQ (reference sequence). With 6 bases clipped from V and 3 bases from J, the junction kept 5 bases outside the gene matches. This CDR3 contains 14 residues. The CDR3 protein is CASSRDRVDYGYTF. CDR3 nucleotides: TGTGCCAGCAGTAGGGACAGGGTAGACTATGGCTACACCTTC.

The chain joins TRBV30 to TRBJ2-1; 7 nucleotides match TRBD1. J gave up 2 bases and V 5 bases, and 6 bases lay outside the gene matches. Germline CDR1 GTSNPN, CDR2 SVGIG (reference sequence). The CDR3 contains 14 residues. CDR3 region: CAWGYTGAYNEQFF. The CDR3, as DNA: TGTGCCTGGGGATATACAGGGGCCTACAATGAGCAGTTCTTC.